Listed below are T cell receptor beta chains from one sample, sequenced in a study of blood T cell repertoires in COVID-19. TCRdb's table, derived via immunoSEQ multiplex PCR, lists solely in-frame clones and lacks some. The sample has some 97,000 clones; 85% are singletons. The sample comprised peripheral blood. The receptors were sampled from a man aged 45-65 years with active or convalescent COVID-19. The conserved cysteine and the conserved F or W are not part of the CDR3 here. Size values are once, few and many counts, or a class for expanded clones, and some rows have none.

clone_size v_call cdr3_aa
NA TRBV5-8 ASSFVGGTNTGELF
few TRBV12-5 ASGTGQGNNQPQH
NA TRBV10-1 ASSDSKASGYTGELF
NA TRBV6-5 ASSYGGPSGNTIY
few TRBV19 ASSMARKRRVQETQY
NA TRBV7-9 ASSRQGDNTGELF
NA TRBV9 ASSVNAEGEYEQY
NA TRBV2 ASGLGYGTQAGHEQF
NA TRBV5-1 ASSLDSGGKTSYNEQF
NA TRBV4-1 ASSQDRSLNEQF
NA TRBV5-1 ASSPESGGDYGYT
NA TRBV21-1 ASSPATGELF
NA TRBV10-3 AISEASGRGEQF
NA TRBV5-1 ASSLSTGTFATNEKLF
NA TRBV28 ASSSGTGGEDTEAF
NA TRBV5-1 ASNRLAGAQETQY
once TRBV2 ASSEKFQGETQY
few TRBV10-3 AISGRQGSHGYT
NA TRBV7-2 ASSFRFTGELF
NA TRBV2 ASTPGEKLF
NA TRBV7-9 ASSLARSSSGRIEQF
NA TRBV5-1 ASSFGTTYEQY
NA TRBV15 ATSRGGTSGYEQY
NA TRBV15 ATSRDRTSFYGYT
once TRBV5-1 ASSLASQGADGYT
NA TRBV19 ASSTGTGDIGAQH
many TRBV18 ASSSNDRGLYEQY
NA TRBV2 ASRPGLAGFLSTDTQY
NA TRBV6-5 ASTTKSSNYGYT
once TRBV11-3 ASSSKRGSYNEQF
once TRBV6-5 ASRTTYEQY
NA TRBV5-6 ASSIGAGNTIY
NA TRBV6-5 ASRGGSGYEQY
NA TRBV6-1 ASSEIPTSGRIETQY
NA TRBV29-1 SARRQSNTEAF